Reported below is one T cell receptor beta chain. These data originate in a study of T cell clonotyping in hematopoietic cell transplantation. The V and J ends lost 1 base and 7 bases respectively, with 5 bases between them. CDR1 is SGHTA and CDR2 is FQGNSA in the germline V gene. CDR3 length: 12 residues. Measured with immunoSEQ multiplex PCR; TCRdb has only the in-frame clones, and not every one. The table shows some 2,900 clones, with 65% to 80% occurring only once. The input for sequencing was peripheral blood mononuclear cells, taken 180 days after allogeneic stem cell transplant. The clonotype was recovered from a male patient aged 55 to 69 who had an allogeneic stem cell transplant, so T cells may come from the graft donor. Some clones in this sample may be carry-over from other donors' samples. The chain joins TRBV7-2 to TRBJ1-5; D is ambiguous. CDR3 protein: CASSLDLQPQHF. CDR3 bases: TGTGCCAGCAGCTTAGATCTCCAGCCCCAGCATTTT.